This paragraph reports one TCR beta chain. Its antigen target is currently unknown. Base qualities are not at hand, and no much larger clone is one base apart. These data originate in a study of shared T cell receptors in the human thymus (dated by TCRdb to the early 2020s). Background for the entire study: The study investigated the way shared, self-reactive T-cell receptor alpha chains are produced in the human thymus.

The receptor library was made with the immunoSEQ multiplex PCR assay. TCRdb stores this immuneACCESS table with in-frame sequences only. Part of the clones is absent; in the studies checked, under half of the shortfall reflects unresolved V genes, and no reason is known for the rest. This sample lists under 850,000 clones; around 87% were detected once. 0.008% to 0.011% of the sample rests with the top ten. V loses 6 bases of germline sequence and J loses 6 bases, and the interval between the two ends is 8 bases. The CDR3 numbers 11 residues from cysteine through phenylalanine. This entry keeps only the CDR3 DNA: 33 bases, framed from base 1. As encoded in the germline V gene, CDR1 is SGHTA while CDR2 is FQGNSA. Another study also made use of these data, one on human thymus T cells. The second source states: In Finland, the donors were immunologically healthy infants who were having open corrective cardiac surgery for congenital heart defects. Thymus tissue was collected as surgical resects that were removed during corrective cardiac surgery. Both the thymic and the peripheral blood repertoires appeared to show biased V and J gene segment usage. Highly overlapping thymic TCR repertoires among unrelated individuals were reported in the related research. The study characterized TCR alpha and beta repertoires from fewer than ten infant thymus samples and a few related peripheral blood samples. The infant donors were about 6 to 244 days old, and the cohort included over 5 males and a couple of females. Thymocytes were released mechanically from tissue and stored at -70 °C as pellets of roughly 9-31 million cells. A QIAsymphony instrument was used to extract genomic DNA from the frozen cell pellets. The immunoSEQ multiplex PCR assay was used to amplify the TCRB and TCRAD loci from a standardized quantity of quality-controlled genomic DNA. The V(D)J region was spanned by amplicons of a length sufficient to cover the CDR3 and to identify V and J genes. The commercial immunoSEQ service was used to sequence amplicons on an Illumina platform. Primer bias and sequencing errors were corrected as previously described, and TCRAD and TCRB were defined on the basis of the IMGT database. Analysis of the repertoires was done with immunoSEQ Analyzer 3.0 and VDJTools and included basic statistics, V/J segment usage, diversity estimates, rarefaction and pairwise overlap. Chao1, ChaoE, Efron-Thisted, Shannon and inverse Simpson indices were used to estimate diversity, which was also estimated on datasets down-sampled to the smallest sample. For repertoire overlap, CDR3 nucleotide sequence, V gene and J gene had to match strictly, and clustering was done by Jaccard-based multidimensional scaling. On average, thymus samples gave about 810,000 unique TCRB clonotypes, whereas blood samples gave around 80,000.

The source material was thymocytes. The receptor was derived from a boy younger than two with a congenital heart defect. Donor details come from another sample of the same person, matched by shared clones. Recombination linked TRBV7-2 to TRBJ1-2, with TRBD1 perhaps the D gene, on 5 matching bases. The CDR3 here reads CASRKGDGYTF. DNA sequence: TGTGCCAGCAGGAAAGGGGATGGCTACACCTTC.